The source of this T cell receptor (beta chain) is a study of blood T cell repertoires in COVID-19. Study in general: Acute and convalescent COVID-19 samples came from the United States, Italy and Spain. PBMCs, B-cell-depleted T cells, or T cells provided the cDNA or gDNA that made up the material.

Original processing methods: Reference gene primers were amplified, and this amplification served to estimate nucleated cell counts. Repertoires were generated with immunoSEQ multiplex PCR, while TCRdb's copy carries only in-frame clones and drops some. D and trimming come from the DNA, and the V and J calls and clone size come from that table. Of 250,000 to 350,000 clones detected, 80% to 90% appear once; the ten largest clones hold less than 3%. The sample was peripheral blood. The sequence was collected from a woman aged 25 to 39 with active or convalescent COVID-19.

CDR3 loop: CASSLTGTGVQPQHF. In DNA form, the CDR3 reads TGTGCCAGCAGCTTGACCGGGACAGGGGTCCAGCCCCAGCATTTT. The V call is TRBV9, the J call TRBJ1-5, with 10 positions matching TRBD1. CDR1 SGDLS and CDR2 YYNGEE come from the germline V gene. J gave up 7 bases and V 4 bases, and 8 bases lay outside the gene matches. This CDR3 comprises 15 residues.